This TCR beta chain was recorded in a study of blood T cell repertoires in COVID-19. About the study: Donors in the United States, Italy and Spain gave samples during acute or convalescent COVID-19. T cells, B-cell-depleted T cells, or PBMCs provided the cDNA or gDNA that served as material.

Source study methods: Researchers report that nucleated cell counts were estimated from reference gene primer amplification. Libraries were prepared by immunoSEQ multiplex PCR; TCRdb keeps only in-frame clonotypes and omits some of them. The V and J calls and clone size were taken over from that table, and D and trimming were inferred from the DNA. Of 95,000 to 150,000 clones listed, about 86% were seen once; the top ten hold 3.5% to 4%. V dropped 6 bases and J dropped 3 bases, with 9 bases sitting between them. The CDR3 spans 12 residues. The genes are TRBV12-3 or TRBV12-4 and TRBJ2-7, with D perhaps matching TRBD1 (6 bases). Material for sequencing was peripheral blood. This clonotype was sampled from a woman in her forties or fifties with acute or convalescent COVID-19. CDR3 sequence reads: CASSQQGYEQYF. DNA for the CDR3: TGTGCCAGCAGCCAACAGGGCTACGAGCAGTACTTC.